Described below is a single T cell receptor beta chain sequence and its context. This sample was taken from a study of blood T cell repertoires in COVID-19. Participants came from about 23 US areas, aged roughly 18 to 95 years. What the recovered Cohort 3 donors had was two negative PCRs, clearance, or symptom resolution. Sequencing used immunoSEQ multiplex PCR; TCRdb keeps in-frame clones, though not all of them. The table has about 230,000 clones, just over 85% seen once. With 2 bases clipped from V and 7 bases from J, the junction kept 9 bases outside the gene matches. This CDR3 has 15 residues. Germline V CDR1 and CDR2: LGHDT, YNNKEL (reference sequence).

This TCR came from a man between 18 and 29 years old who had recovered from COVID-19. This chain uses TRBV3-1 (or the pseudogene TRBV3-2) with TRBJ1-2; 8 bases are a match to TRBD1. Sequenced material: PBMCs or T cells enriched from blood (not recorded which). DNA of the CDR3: TGTGCCAGCAGCCAACTTGCACAGGGGGTATCTGGCTACACCTTC. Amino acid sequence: CASSQLAQGVSGYTF.